These T cell receptor beta chains were read from a single sample in a study of graft-versus-host responses after intestinal transplantation. Produced via immunoSEQ multiplex PCR; TCRdb's table is partial and in-frame only. The table includes some 45,000 clones, 90% to 95% detected once. Sample: PBMCs, taken 524 days after transplant. All receptors come from a human patient who received an intestinal transplant, so some T cells may come from the graft donor. CDR3s include the opening cysteine and the closing phenylalanine or tryptophan. The D gene is left open where the match is weak.

. | TRBJ2-3 | TRBV10-3 | TGTGCCATCAGTGATCTGGCGGGTGTAGATACGCAGTATTTT | CAISDLAGVDTQYF
. | TRBJ1-4 | TRBV5-5 | TGTGCCAGCAGCTCCTCCGTGGACTATCTTGAAAAACTGTTTTTT | CASSSSVDYLEKLFF
. | TRBJ2-3 | TRBV27 | TGTGCCAGCAGTTTCATTGGCAGGGGCCGTAGCACAGATACGCAGTATTTT | CASSFIGRGRSTDTQYF
TRBD1 | TRBJ2-4 | TRBV29-1 | TGCAGCGTGGGGACAGGGGGCGGGAACATTCAGTACTTC | CSVGTGGGNIQYF
TRBD2 | TRBJ2-7 | TRBV7-3 | TGTGCCAGCAGCTTACAGGGGACTAGCGTCTACGAGCAGTACTTC | CASSLQGTSVYEQYF
. | TRBJ2-6 | TRBV15 | TGTGCCACCAGGACCCTGAGCTCTGGGGCCAACGTCCTGACTTTC | CATRTLSSGANVLTF
. | TRBJ1-1 | TRBV18 | TGTGCCAGCTCACCTCTTGAAGGGACCGCCACTGAAGCTTTCTTT | CASSPLEGTATEAFF
TRBD2 | TRBJ2-2 | TRBV28 | TGTGCCAGCAGTAGTAGCGGGAGCCCCAACACCGGGGAGCTGTTTTTT | CASSSSGSPNTGELFF
. | TRBJ2-7 | TRBV15 | TGTGCCACCAGCAGCAGGGGACCTCCCTACGAGCAGTACTTC | CATSSRGPPYEQYF
TRBD1 | TRBJ1-2 | TRBV28 | TGTGCCAGCTCACCGGGACAGAACGCCTATGGCTACACCTTC | CASSPGQNAYGYTF
. | TRBJ2-1 | TRBV11-2 | TGTGCCAGCAGCTTATTTCCTGCCCCGGGCGGAGCCTACAATGAGCAGTTCTTC | CASSLFPAPGGAYNEQFF
TRBD1 | TRBJ2-7 | TRBV27 | TGTGCCAGCAGTCCCCGGACAGGTGGCTACGAGCAGTACTTC | CASSPRTGGYEQYF
. | TRBJ2-7 | TRBV9 | TGTGCCAGCAGTGACGGGACCGCTTCCTACGAGCAGTACTTC | CASSDGTASYEQYF